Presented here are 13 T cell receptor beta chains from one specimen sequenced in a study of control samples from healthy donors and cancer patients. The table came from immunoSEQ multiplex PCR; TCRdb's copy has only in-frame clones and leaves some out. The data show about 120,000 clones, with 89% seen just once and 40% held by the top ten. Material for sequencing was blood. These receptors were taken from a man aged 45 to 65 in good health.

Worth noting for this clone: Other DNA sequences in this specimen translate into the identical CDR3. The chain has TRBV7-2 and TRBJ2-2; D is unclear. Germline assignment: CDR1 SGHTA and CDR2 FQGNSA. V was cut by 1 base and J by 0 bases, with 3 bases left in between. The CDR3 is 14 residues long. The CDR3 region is CASSLGANTGELFF. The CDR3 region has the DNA TGTGCCAGCAGCTTAGGAGCGAACACCGGGGAGCTGTTTTTT.

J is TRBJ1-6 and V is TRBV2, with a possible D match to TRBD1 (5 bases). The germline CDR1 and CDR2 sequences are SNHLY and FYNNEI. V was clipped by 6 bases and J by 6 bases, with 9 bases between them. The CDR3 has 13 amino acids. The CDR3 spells CASSPGGNSPLHF. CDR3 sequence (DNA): TGTGCCAGCAGCCCGGGGGGTAATTCACCCCTCCACTTT. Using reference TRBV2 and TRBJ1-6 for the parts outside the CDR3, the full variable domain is EPEVTQTPSHQVTQMGQEVILRCVPISNHLYFYWYRQILGQKVEFLVSFYNNEISEKSEIFDDQFSVERPDGSNFTLKIRSTKLEDSAMYFCASSPGGNSPLHFGNGTRLTVT.

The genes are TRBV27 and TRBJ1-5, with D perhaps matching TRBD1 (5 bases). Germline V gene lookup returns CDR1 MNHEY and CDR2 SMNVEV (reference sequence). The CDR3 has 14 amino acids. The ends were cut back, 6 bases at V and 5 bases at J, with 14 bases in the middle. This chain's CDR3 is CASSLRVADQPQHF. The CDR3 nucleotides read TGTGCCAGCAGCCTCAGGGTGGCGGATCAGCCCCAGCATTTT.

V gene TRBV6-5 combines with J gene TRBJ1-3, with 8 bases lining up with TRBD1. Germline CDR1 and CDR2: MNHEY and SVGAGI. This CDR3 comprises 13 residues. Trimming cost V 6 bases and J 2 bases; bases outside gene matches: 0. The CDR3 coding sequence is TGTGCCAGCAGGGACAGGGCTGGAAACACCATATATTTT. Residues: CASRDRAGNTIYF.

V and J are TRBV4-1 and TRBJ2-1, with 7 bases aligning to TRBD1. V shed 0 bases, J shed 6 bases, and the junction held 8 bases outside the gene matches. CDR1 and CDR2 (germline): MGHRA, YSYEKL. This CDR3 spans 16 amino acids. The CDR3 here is CASSQDVQGFTNEQFF. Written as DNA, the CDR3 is TGCGCCAGCAGCCAAGACGTACAGGGGTTTACCAATGAGCAGTTCTTC.

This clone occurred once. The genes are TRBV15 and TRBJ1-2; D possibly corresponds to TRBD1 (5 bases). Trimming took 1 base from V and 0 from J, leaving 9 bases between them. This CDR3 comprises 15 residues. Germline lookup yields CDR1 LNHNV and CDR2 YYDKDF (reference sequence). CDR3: CATSRVDTTNYGYTF. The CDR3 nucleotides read TGTGCCACCAGCAGAGTGGACACGACTAACTATGGCTACACCTTC.

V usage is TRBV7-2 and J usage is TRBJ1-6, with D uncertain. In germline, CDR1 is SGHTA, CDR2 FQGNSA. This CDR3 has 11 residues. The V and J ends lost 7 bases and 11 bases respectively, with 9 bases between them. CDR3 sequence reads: CASTDLAPLHF. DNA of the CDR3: TGTGCCAGCACCGACTTGGCACCCCTCCACTTT.

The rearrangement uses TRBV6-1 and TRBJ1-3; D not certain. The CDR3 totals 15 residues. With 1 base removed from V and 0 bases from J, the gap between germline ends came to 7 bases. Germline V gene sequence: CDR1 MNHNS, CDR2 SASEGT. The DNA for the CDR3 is TGTGCCAGCAGTGAAGGCGGGAGCTCTGGAAACACCATATATTTT. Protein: CASSEGGSSGNTIYF.

This CDR3 is CASVHRAADTEAFF. CDR3 DNA sequence: TGTGCCAGTGTACACAGGGCAGCGGACACTGAAGCTTTCTTT. This chain connects TRBV19 to TRBJ1-1, with D perhaps TRBD1 (6 bases). The CDR3 sequence is 14 residues long. V lost 8 bases and J 3 bases, leaving 16 bases between the germline ends. Germline V lookup: CDR1 LNHDA, CDR2 SQIVND (reference sequence).

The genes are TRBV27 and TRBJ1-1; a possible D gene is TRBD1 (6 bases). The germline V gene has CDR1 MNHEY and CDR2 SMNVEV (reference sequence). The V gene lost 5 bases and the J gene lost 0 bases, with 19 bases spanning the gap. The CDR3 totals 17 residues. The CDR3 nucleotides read TGTGCCAGCAGTGCCGCCGGGACATTAACCGTGAACACTGAAGCTTTCTTT. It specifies CASSAAGTLTVNTEAFF.

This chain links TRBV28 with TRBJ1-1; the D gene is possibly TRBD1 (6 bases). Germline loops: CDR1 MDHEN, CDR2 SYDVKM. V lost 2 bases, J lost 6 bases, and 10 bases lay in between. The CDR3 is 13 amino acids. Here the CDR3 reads CASSLQQGAEAFF. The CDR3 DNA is TGTGCCAGCAGTTTACAACAGGGTGCTGAAGCTTTCTTT.

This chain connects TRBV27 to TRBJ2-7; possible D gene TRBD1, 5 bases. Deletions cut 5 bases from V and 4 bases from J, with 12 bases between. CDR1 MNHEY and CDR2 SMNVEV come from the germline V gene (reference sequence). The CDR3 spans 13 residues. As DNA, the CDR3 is TGTGCCAGCAGTGGGAACACAGGATACGAGCAGTACTTC. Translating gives CASSGNTGYEQYF.

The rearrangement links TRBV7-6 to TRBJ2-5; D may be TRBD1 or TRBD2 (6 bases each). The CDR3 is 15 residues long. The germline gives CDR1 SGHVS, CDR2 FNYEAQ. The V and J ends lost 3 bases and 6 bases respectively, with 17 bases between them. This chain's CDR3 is CASSFLGGSSQTQYF. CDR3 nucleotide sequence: TGTGCCAGCAGCTTCTTGGGGGGCTCCTCACAGACCCAGTACTTC.